The rows below give T cell receptor beta chains drawn from one sample of a study of T cell repertoires in cytomegalovirus infection. Which antigens these TCRs recognize remains unknown. TCRdb fed the reads into MiXCR, producing one record per CDR3 protein. The repertoire holds 600,000 to 700,000 distinct CDR3 sequences, with 30% to 40% as singletons. This material consisted of cultured PBMCs, taken from culture after CMV antigen stimulation. Receptors were obtained from a human donor in good health (CMV status not recorded). Some clones in this sample may be carry-over from other donors' samples. Each CDR3 is given without its conserved first and last residue. A D gene is named only where the DNA matches it firmly. Clone size is given for some rows only: seen once, a few or many times, or a class if the clone is expanded.

V gene	clone size	D gene	J gene	CDR3 protein
TRBV7-9	NA	NA	TRBJ2-1	ASSLELGEQF
TRBV29-1	few	NA	TRBJ2-5	SVVRIQETQY
TRBV6-6	NA	NA	TRBJ2-7	ASTLSPQHEYYEQY
TRBV7-2	NA	TRBD1	TRBJ1-3	ASSLSAAGTGRRKNTIY
TRBV12-3/TRBV12-4	NA	NA	TRBJ2-5	ASSLKNRKTQY
TRBV4-1	NA	TRBD2	TRBJ2-1	ASRRSGRFEQF
TRBV19	NA	NA	TRBJ1-1	ASNIWGSLTEAF
TRBV6-2/TRBV6-3	few	TRBD1	TRBJ2-5	ASSLRGDRGSETQY
TRBV7-2	many	NA	TRBJ1-3	ASSLLPTSSGNTIY
TRBV11-2	NA	NA	TRBJ1-1	ASSFYPGQKNTEAF
TRBV2	NA	NA	TRBJ1-1	ASSLRIEGTEAF
TRBV25-1	NA	TRBD2	TRBJ2-1	ASSESAGDYNEQF
TRBV30	NA	NA	TRBJ2-5	AWTSLYSETQY
TRBV10-3	NA	NA	TRBJ1-1	AISELPLGVGTEAF
TRBV7-2	many	NA	TRBJ2-1	ASSLDKGSYNEQF
TRBV6-8	NA	NA	TRBJ2-7	ASSTPGTLSYEQY
TRBV5-6	NA	NA	TRBJ1-5	ASSSIRDSNQPQH
TRBV2	NA	NA	TRBJ1-5	ASRVTGSSYSNQPQH
TRBV19	NA	NA	TRBJ1-2	ASSISGEYGYT
TRBV7-2	NA	NA	TRBJ2-2	ASNLAWAGELF
TRBV6-5	NA	TRBD2	TRBJ2-5	ASSSGLAGERNQETQY
TRBV5-1	NA	NA	TRBJ2-7	ASSGGQTASYEQY
TRBV4-2	NA	NA	TRBJ1-6	ASSQGRQETNSPLH
TRBV27	NA	TRBD1	TRBJ2-7	ASSHRGHEQY
TRBV7-9	few	NA	TRBJ1-1	ASSLSGTARNTEAF
TRBV20-1	NA	NA	TRBJ2-5	SARDLTETQY
TRBV18	NA	NA	TRBJ1-5	ASSPPAGRISNQPQH
TRBV7-2	many	NA	TRBJ2-7	ASSHPGAPGYYEQY
TRBV24-1	NA	NA	TRBJ2-3	ATSDGLQRSSTDTQY
TRBV19	NA	TRBD1	TRBJ2-7	ASSMRDRGGEQY
TRBV7-6	NA	NA	TRBJ1-1	ASIPVDYPSLNTEAF
TRBV7-8	many	NA	TRBJ2-5	ASGSRDLTRETQY
TRBV27	few	TRBD1	TRBJ1-6	ASSSQGQGYSPLH
TRBV7-2	many	TRBD2	TRBJ2-1	ASSPGLAGDNEQF
TRBV20-1	NA	TRBD2	TRBJ2-7	SGASGGDYEQY
TRBV14	few	NA	TRBJ2-3	ASSQVTSKDTQY
TRBV6-1	few	NA	TRBJ2-1	ASNSGTAPNEQF
TRBV12-3/TRBV12-4	NA	NA	TRBJ1-2	ATSPGGLGYT
TRBV28	few	NA	TRBJ2-3	ASRLNHAQLSTDTQY
TRBV6-6	NA	TRBD2	TRBJ2-7	ASSYSLPRERQGEQY
TRBV7-6	many	NA	TRBJ2-3	ASILTASSTDTQY
TRBV30	NA	NA	TRBJ1-1	AWSMGPGTEAF
TRBV20-1	NA	NA	TRBJ2-1	SARDLRGTINEQF